These 26 T cell receptor beta chains came from one sample sequenced in a study of T cell changes during pregnancy in multiple sclerosis. Only in-frame clones appear in the TCRdb table, and some are missing; sequencing was by immunoSEQ multiplex PCR. The sample consists of about 51,000 clones, 90% to 95% of them appearing once. Material: peripheral blood, obtained in the second trimester of pregnancy. The receptor source for this set is a female donor with multiple sclerosis, enrolled in a pregnancy study.

This chain joins TRBV10-3 and TRBJ2-7; 7 bases align to TRBD2. Germline V gene lookup returns CDR1 ENHRY and CDR2 SYGVKD. V dropped 10 bases and J dropped 3; count of bases not matched to a gene: 12. The length of the CDR3 is 14 residues. The CDR3 DNA follows: TGTGCCACGGAACAGCGGGAAGGTGGCTACGAGCAGTACTTC. Translating it yields CATEQREGGYEQYF.

This chain links TRBV19 with TRBJ1-2, with D perhaps matching TRBD1 (6 bases). The germline CDR1 and CDR2 sequences are LNHDA and SQIVND (reference sequence). Deletions cut 4 bases from V and 2 bases from J, with 14 bases between. This CDR3 region has 15 residues. The CDR3 spells CASSKSTGMNYGYTF. CDR3 nucleotides: TGTGCCAGTAGTAAAAGCACAGGGATGAACTATGGCTACACCTTC.

This chain links TRBV7-6 with TRBJ2-5, with TRBD2 identical over 9 bases. The CDR3 length is 16 residues. Trimming took 1 base from V and 0 from J; bases not matched to a gene: 3. Germline CDR1 and CDR2: SGHVS and FNYEAQ. This CDR3 is CASSLGASGNQETQYF. CDR3 nucleotides: TGTGCCAGCAGCTTAGGGGCTAGCGGGAACCAAGAGACCCAGTACTTC.

The chain employs TRBV30 and TRBJ1-4; no clear D gene. This CDR3 contains 15 residues. Germline V CDR1 and CDR2: GTSNPN, SVGIG (reference sequence). Trimming removed 4 bases at V and 4 bases at J, with 16 bases between. CDR3 residues: CAWKPPPGGNEKLFF. The CDR3, as DNA: TGTGCCTGGAAACCTCCCCCGGGTGGTAATGAAAAACTGTTTTTT.

The chain uses TRBV29-1 and TRBJ2-7, with 8 bases matching TRBD2. The CDR3 sequence is 16 residues long. CDR1 and CDR2 (germline): SQVTM, ANQGSEA. The ends lost 5 bases at V and 2 bases at J; junction bases unmatched: 14. The CDR3 protein is CSVSFRRAGRAYEQYF. The CDR3 DNA reads TGCAGCGTTTCCTTTCGCCGGGCCGGGAGGGCCTACGAGCAGTACTTC.

This rearrangement joins TRBV7-2 to TRBJ2-7; 8 bases align to TRBD1. J was trimmed by 4 bases and V by 5 bases; bases with no gene match: 4. Germline CDR1 is SGHTA and CDR2 is FQGNSA. There are 13 residues in the CDR3. The CDR3 DNA reads as TGTGCCAGCAGCCGGGACAGGAAATACGAGCAGTACTTC. Translated: CASSRDRKYEQYF.

The J gene is TRBJ2-1, the V gene TRBV6-1; 8 bases fit TRBD2. CDR1 and CDR2 (germline): MNHNS, SASEGT. This CDR3 contains 15 residues. The V segment lost 7 bases and the J segment 2 bases; nucleotides outside the gene matches: 7. The CDR3 sequence is CASIFTSGAYNEQFF. CDR3 bases: TGTGCCAGCATCTTCACTAGCGGAGCCTACAATGAGCAGTTCTTC.

The V call is TRBV4-3, the J call TRBJ2-7, with 7 bases fitting TRBD1. This CDR3 is 14 amino acids long. V was clipped by 0 bases and J by 2 bases; unmatched bases: 1. CDR1 is LGHNA, CDR2 YSLEER, per germline. The chain's CDR3 is CASSQEGGPYEQYF. In DNA, the CDR3 is TGCGCCAGCAGCCAAGAAGGGGGCCCCTACGAGCAGTACTTC.

This clone has a single count. The chain joins TRBV6-5 to TRBJ2-7, with a weak D call TRBD2 (7 bases). CDR3 length: 15 residues. Trimming stripped 8 bases from V and 5 bases from J, with 22 bases between. Germline V gene data show CDR1 as MNHEY and CDR2 as SVGAGI. This chain's CDR3 is CASRPGGGSFHEQYF. CDR3 sequence (DNA): TGTGCCAGCCGTCCTGGGGGCGGGAGTTTTCACGAGCAGTACTTC.

This clone was found once. The chain couples TRBV14 to TRBJ2-1; 11 bases are shared with TRBD2. Germline V lookup: CDR1 SGHDN, CDR2 FVKESK. V trimming: 6 bases; J trimming: 10 bases; junction bases outside the gene matches: 5. CDR3 length: 13 residues. The CDR3 loop is CASRTSGDGEQFF. The CDR3 DNA sequence: TGTGCCAGCAGGACTAGCGGGGATGGGGAGCAGTTCTTC.

This chain joins TRBV7-3 and TRBJ2-1, with unresolved D. The germline CDR1 and CDR2 sequences are SGHTA and FQGTGA. The germline V and J ends were trimmed by 4 bases and 5 bases, with 9 bases remaining between them. This CDR3 contains 13 residues. The CDR3 protein is CASSYGGDNEQFF. The CDR3, as DNA: TGTGCCAGCAGCTACGGCGGCGACAATGAGCAGTTCTTC. Full variable domain (rest looked up from reference TRBV7-3 and TRBJ2-1): GAGVSQTPSNKVTEKGKYVELRCDPISGHTALYWYRQSLGQGPEFLIYFQGTGAADDSGLPNDRFFAVRPEGSVSTLKIQRTERGDSAVYLCASSYGGDNEQFFGPGTRLTVL.

V is TRBV13 and J is TRBJ2-3; D is possibly TRBD2 (5 bases). The CDR3 has 13 amino acids. Germline assignment: CDR1 PRHDT and CDR2 FYEKMQ (reference sequence). V shed 5 bases and J shed 2 bases, with 8 bases lying between them. CDR3 loop: CASSSGDTDTQYF. The CDR3 coding sequence is TGTGCCAGCAGCAGCGGAGACACAGATACGCAGTATTTT.

This rearrangement joins TRBV11-2 to TRBJ2-1, with a tentative D call TRBD1 (6 bases). The CDR3 length is 15 residues. CDR1 and CDR2 from the germline V gene are SGHAT and FQNNGV. V lost 0 bases to trimming and J lost 2 bases, with 8 bases between them. This CDR3 is CASSLEDRTYNEQFF. CDR3 DNA: TGTGCCAGCAGCTTAGAGGACAGAACCTACAATGAGCAGTTCTTC. Looking up the rest from reference TRBV11-2 and TRBJ2-1 gives the full variable domain: EAGVAQSPRYKIIEKRQSVAFWCNPISGHATLYWYQQILGQGPKLLIQFQNNGVVDDSQLPKDRFSAERLKGVDSTLKIQPAKLEDSAVYLCASSLEDRTYNEQFFGPGTRLTVL.

This rearrangement joins TRBV15 to TRBJ2-7; TRBD2 matches at 9 bases. Germline assignment: CDR1 LNHNV and CDR2 YYDKDF (reference sequence). V gave up 1 base and J gave up 0 bases; unmatched junction bases: 4. The CDR3 extends over 16 amino acids. CDR3 region: CATSRGASGTSYEQYF. The CDR3 coding sequence is TGTGCCACCAGCAGAGGGGCTAGCGGGACCTCCTACGAGCAGTACTTC.

This clone was seen a handful of times. This chain links TRBV23-1 with TRBJ1-1; D is unclear. TRBV23-1 is assigned to the ORF class and has an uncertain function. V gave up 2 bases and J gave up 3 bases, with 13 bases separating them. This CDR3 is 15 amino acids long. This chain's CDR3 is CASSQTRPGHTEAFF. CDR3 in DNA: TGCGCCAGCAGTCAAACTAGACCCGGGCACACTGAAGCTTTCTTT.

The genes are TRBV9 and TRBJ2-7; TRBD1 matches 7 bases. V shed 0 bases and J 9 bases; nucleotides not matched to a gene: 6. The germline V gene encodes CDR1 SGDLS and CDR2 YYNGEE. The CDR3 totals 13 residues. The CDR3 loop reads CASSVGQGDWQYF. The CDR3 DNA is TGTGCCAGCAGCGTAGGACAGGGAGATTGGCAGTACTTC.

This clone was seen a single time. The chain links TRBV29-1 to TRBJ2-2; 10 bases match TRBD1. This CDR3 spans 16 amino acids. With V trimmed by 7 bases and J by 0 bases, 8 bases remained unmatched. Germline CDR1 SQVTM, CDR2 ANQGSEA. The CDR3, as DNA: TGCAGCGCTTCCCCCGGGACAGGGGCGAACACCGGGGAGCTGTTTTTT. Its protein product is CSASPGTGANTGELFF.

The chain couples TRBV29-1 to TRBJ1-1; 11 nucleotides agree with TRBD1. CDR1 is SQVTM and CDR2 is ANQGSEA in the germline V gene. With 4 bases clipped from V and 1 base from J, the junction kept 2 bases outside the gene matches. The CDR3 is 14 amino acids. The CDR3 nucleotides read TGCAGCGTTGGGACAGGGGGCTCGAACACTGAAGCTTTCTTT. This sequence encodes CSVGTGGSNTEAFF.

The chain joins TRBV7-9 to TRBJ1-5, with 10 bases identical to TRBD1. This CDR3 region has 15 residues. With V trimmed by 3 bases and J by 2 bases, 1 base remained unmatched. CDR1 is SEHNR, CDR2 FQNEAQ, per germline (reference sequence). The CDR3 sequence: CASSFGQGGNQPQHF. Written as DNA, the CDR3 is TGTGCCAGCAGCTTCGGACAGGGGGGCAATCAGCCCCAGCATTTT.

The rearrangement joins TRBV5-1 to TRBJ2-3; D is possibly TRBD1 (6 bases). The germline V gene has CDR1 SGHRS and CDR2 YFSETQ. The CDR3 covers 15 residues. The ends were cut back, 0 bases at V and 4 bases at J, with 12 bases in the middle. For the CDR3, the DNA is TGCGCCAGCAGCTTGGGGGTCAGGGGCGCAGATACGCAGTATTTT. Protein product: CASSLGVRGADTQYF.

The rearrangement joins TRBV29-1 to TRBJ1-1; TRBD1 matches 8 bases. Germline CDR1 reads SQVTM; CDR2 reads ANQGSEA. V lost 7 bases to trimming and J lost 0 bases; unmatched junction nucleotides: 4. This CDR3 contains 13 residues. CDR3: CSGGQGMNTEAFF. CDR3 sequence (DNA): TGCAGCGGCGGACAGGGCATGAACACTGAAGCTTTCTTT.

This chain uses TRBV6-1 with TRBJ2-7; 7 bases map to TRBD2. After removal of 1 base from V and 0 bases from J, the junction contained 12 bases not matched to a gene. The CDR3 contains 18 residues. Germline loops: CDR1 MNHNS, CDR2 SASEGT. In DNA, the CDR3 is TGTGCCAGCAGTGAAGAGAGCGGGAAACGGGGATTCTCCTACGAGCAGTACTTC. This sequence encodes CASSEESGKRGFSYEQYF.

V is TRBV29-1 and J is TRBJ2-4, with D possibly matching TRBD1 (6 bases). The germline V gene encodes CDR1 SQVTM and CDR2 ANQGSEA. The CDR3 contains 13 residues. Trimming pared 8 bases from V and 2 bases from J, leaving 13 bases between. In DNA form, the CDR3 reads TGCAGCAGCTTACAGGGAACCAAAAACATTCAGTACTTC. Translating it yields CSSLQGTKNIQYF.

The chain has TRBV28 and TRBJ1-1; 10 nucleotides agree with TRBD1. Germline V gene lookup returns CDR1 MDHEN and CDR2 SYDVKM. This CDR3 region has 14 residues. J was trimmed by 5 bases and V by 5 bases; bases with no gene match: 5. The CDR3 bases are TGTGCCAGCAGTAGGACAGGGGGAAGGACTGAAGCTTTCTTT. This codes for CASSRTGGRTEAFF.

The V gene is TRBV5-6, the J gene TRBJ2-5, with a possible D match to TRBD2 (5 bases). The germline CDR1 and CDR2 sequences are SGHDT and YYEEEE. Trimming shortened V by 3 bases and J by 1 base, and 13 bases separated the two germline ends. This CDR3 has 15 amino acids. The CDR3 DNA is TGTGCCAGCAGCTGGAACGGCGGAGGCCAAGAGACCCAGTACTTC. This encodes CASSWNGGGQETQYF.

V is TRBV4-3 and J is TRBJ2-2; no firm D call. The germline V gene encodes CDR1 LGHNA and CDR2 YSLEER. V lost 1 base to trimming and J lost 8 bases, with 8 bases between them. This CDR3 contains 13 residues. The CDR3 loop is CASSQGLAGELFF. The CDR3 nucleotides are TGCGCCAGCAGCCAAGGACTTGCGGGGGAGCTGTTTTTT.